This entry describes one T cell receptor (beta chain). In the original processing: Estimates of nucleated cell counts were drawn from the amplification of reference gene primers. The data were produced by immunoSEQ multiplex PCR, yet TCRdb's version contains in-frame clones alone and is incomplete. From that table come the V and J calls and clone size; the DNA was used to work out D and trimming. The sample includes about 30,000 clones, 80% of them seen just once. This sample was taken from a study of blood T cell repertoires in COVID-19. On the study more broadly: Acute and convalescent COVID-19 specimens originated in the United States, Italy and Spain. PBMCs, B-cell-depleted T cells, or T cells provided the cDNA or gDNA that made up the material.

Germline-derived CDR1 and CDR2 are SGHRS and YFSETQ. The ends lost 5 bases at V and 3 bases at J; junction bases unmatched: 5. The CDR3 loop spans 13 amino acids. Input material: peripheral blood. The TCR sequence derives from a woman aged 70-85 years with acute or convalescent COVID-19. J is TRBJ2-7 and V is TRBV5-1; TRBD1 matches at 7 bases. The CDR3 bases are TGCGCCAGCAGACAGGGGCAGGGCTACGAGCAGTACTTC. As protein: CASRQGQGYEQYF.